This section outlines one T cell receptor beta chain sequence together with its context. Its specificity is unknown. This entry belongs to a study of vaccination effects on CD4 cells after COVID-19. The germline V gene has CDR1 MNHEY and CDR2 SVGAGI. V was shortened by 0 bases and J by 4 bases, with 7 bases between the two germline ends. This CDR3 contains 13 residues. Before any sequencing was done, the ViraFEST assay used viral peptide pools to expand antigen-specific CD4+ T cells. Upon completion of around 9 days in culture, CD4+ T cells were isolated. Between March and December 2020, the person had a SARS-CoV-2 infection that PCR confirmed. TCRdb's copy holds only in-frame clones and misses some; the assay was immunoSEQ multiplex PCR. The sample carries about 26,000 clones, about 84% recorded once.

This receptor was identified in a human donor who had a prior SARS-CoV-2 infection. The chain is built from TRBV6-5 and TRBJ2-7; D is ambiguous. Here the sequenced sample was CD4+ T cells from PBMCs cultured with HCoV-NL63 spike peptides, taken before COVID-19 vaccination. CDR3 sequence (DNA): TGTGCCAGCAGTTACTCGGCATATTACGAGCAGTACTTC. It specifies CASSYSAYYEQYF.